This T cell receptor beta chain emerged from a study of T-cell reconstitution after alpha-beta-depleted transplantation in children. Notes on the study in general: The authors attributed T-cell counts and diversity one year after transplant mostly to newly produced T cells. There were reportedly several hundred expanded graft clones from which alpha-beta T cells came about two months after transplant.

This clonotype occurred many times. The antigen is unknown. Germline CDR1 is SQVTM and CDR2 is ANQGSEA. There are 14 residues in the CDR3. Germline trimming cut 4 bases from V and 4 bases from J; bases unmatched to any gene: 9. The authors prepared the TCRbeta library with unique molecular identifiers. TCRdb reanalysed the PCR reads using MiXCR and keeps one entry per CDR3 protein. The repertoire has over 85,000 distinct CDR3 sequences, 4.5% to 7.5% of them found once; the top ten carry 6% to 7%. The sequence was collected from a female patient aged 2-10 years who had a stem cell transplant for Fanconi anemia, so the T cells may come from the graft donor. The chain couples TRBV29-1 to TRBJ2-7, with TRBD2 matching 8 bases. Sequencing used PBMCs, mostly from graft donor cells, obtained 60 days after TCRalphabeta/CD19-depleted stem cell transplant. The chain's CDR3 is CSVAGTSFPYEQYF. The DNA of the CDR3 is TGCAGCGTTGCAGGGACTAGTTTCCCATACGAGCAGTACTTC.